These 19 T cell receptor beta chains share one sample of origin, sequenced in a study of T cell responses to AZD1222 COVID-19 vaccine. Repertoires were generated with immunoSEQ multiplex PCR, while TCRdb's copy carries only in-frame clones and drops some. The sample has some 96,000 clones, nearly 90% seen once; the top ten hold 2.5% to 3.5%. The sample in question was peripheral blood, obtained on day 0 of AZD1222 vaccination. The receptors were sampled from an adult in good health.

This clone was detected only once. The chain couples TRBV30 to TRBJ1-6, with 7 bases aligning to TRBD1. CDR1 and CDR2 from the germline V gene are GTSNPN and SVGIG (reference sequence). CDR3 length equals 12 residues. After removal of 7 bases from V and 9 bases from J, the junction contained 6 bases not matched to a gene. The CDR3 sequence: CALGQRGSPLHF. The CDR3 coding sequence is TGTGCCTTGGGACAGCGTGGTTCACCCCTCCACTTT.

The chain combines TRBV5-4 with TRBJ2-6, with 7 bases fitting TRBD2. In germline, CDR1 is SGHNT, CDR2 YYREEE (reference sequence). The V segment lost 3 bases and the J segment 0 bases; nucleotides outside the gene matches: 9. The length of the CDR3 is 18 residues. The CDR3 loop reads CASSSEWGGSSGANVLTF. As DNA, the CDR3 is TGTGCCAGCAGCTCAGAGTGGGGGGGATCCTCTGGGGCCAACGTCCTGACTTTC.

The rearrangement links TRBV14 to TRBJ1-2, with D unclear. V was trimmed by 8 bases and J by 8 bases, leaving 30 bases between them. The CDR3 has 17 amino acids. Germline-derived CDR1 and CDR2 are SGHDN and FVKESK. The CDR3 sequence is CASQPITFKFWVGGYTF. The CDR3 DNA reads as TGTGCCAGCCAGCCAATCACGTTTAAGTTTTGGGTAGGCGGCTACACCTTC.

V usage is TRBV27 and J usage is TRBJ2-7; maybe TRBD1 (6 bases). The CDR3 is 13 residues long. Germline loops: CDR1 MNHEY, CDR2 SMNVEV (reference sequence). Trimming cost V 3 bases and J 0 bases, with 6 bases left between them. Written as DNA, the CDR3 is TGTGCCAGCAGTTTGGACAGCTCCTACGAGCAGTACTTC. Its translation is CASSLDSSYEQYF.

The rearrangement uses TRBV7-6 and TRBJ1-5; D is perhaps TRBD1 (6 bases). The CDR3 has 15 amino acids. Germline CDR1 SGHVS, CDR2 FNYEAQ. The V end lost 2 bases, the J end lost 5 bases, and 13 bases lay between the germline ends. The CDR3 nucleotides are TGTGCCAGCAGCTTAATCAGGGGACCTTATCAGCCCCAGCATTTT. It codes for CASSLIRGPYQPQHF.

About this clone: Sequence at one end of the junction differs from germline and may be a read error. The CDR3 DNA reads TGTGCCAGCAGCCTAGCTTACAGGGCTTATAGCAATCAGCCCCAGCATTTT. Translated, it gives CASSLAYRAYSNQPQHF. The V gene is TRBV7-8, the J gene TRBJ1-5, with a possible D match to TRBD1 (6 bases). This CDR3 has 17 residues. The germline CDR1 and CDR2 sequences are SGHVS and FQNEAQ.

V usage is TRBV4-2 and J usage is TRBJ2-7; no reliable D call. V was cut by 1 base and J by 2 bases, with 3 bases left in between. This CDR3 comprises 12 residues. Germline loops: CDR1 LGHNA, CDR2 YNFKEQ. The CDR3 coding sequence is TGTGCCAGCAGCCAAGGGACCTACGAGCAGTACTTC. This sequence encodes CASSQGTYEQYF.

The J gene is TRBJ1-3, the V gene TRBV5-1, with TRBD1 identical over 8 bases. This CDR3 has 17 residues. Losses at the gene ends were 4 bases for V and 0 bases for J; bases not matched to a gene: 9. Germline CDR1 SGHRS, CDR2 YFSETQ. Written as DNA, the CDR3 is TGCGCCAGCAGCGTTTCCGGGACAGGATTCTCTGGAAACACCATATATTTT. Translating gives CASSVSGTGFSGNTIYF.

The chain links TRBV19 to TRBJ1-6; D is perhaps TRBD1 (6 bases). Germline CDR1 reads LNHDA; CDR2 reads SQIVND (reference sequence). Deletions cut 3 bases from V and 6 bases from J, with 15 bases between. CDR3 size: 16 residues. The CDR3 coding sequence is TGTGCCAGTAGTATGCAGGGACATCAGGGTAATTCACCCCTCCACTTT. It translates to CASSMQGHQGNSPLHF.

The V gene is TRBV6-5, the J gene TRBJ2-7; possible D gene TRBD1, 6 bases. Germline V gene lookup returns CDR1 MNHEY and CDR2 SVGAGI. This CDR3 has 15 residues. Trimming took off 4 bases at V and 0 bases at J, with 13 bases between the two ends. The CDR3 loop is CASSFTGSFSYEQYF. CDR3 nucleotide sequence: TGTGCCAGCAGTTTCACAGGGTCCTTCTCCTACGAGCAGTACTTC.

V usage is TRBV5-1 and J usage is TRBJ2-7, with 7 positions matching TRBD1. The CDR3 is 15 residues long. From germline, CDR1 is SGHRS and CDR2 YFSETQ. After removal of 0 bases from V and 1 base from J, the junction contained 4 bases not matched to a gene. The CDR3, as DNA: TGCGCCAGCAGCTTGGTAGGGACAGCGTCCTACGAGCAGTACTTC. This encodes CASSLVGTASYEQYF.

The chain combines TRBV13 with TRBJ1-6, with TRBD1 matching over 7 bases. CDR1 and CDR2 from the germline V gene are PRHDT and FYEKMQ (reference sequence). The CDR3 is made up of 13 amino acids. The junction had 5 bases not matched to a gene; V was cut back by 5 bases and J by 10 bases. CDR3 region: CASSPRQGSPLHF. In nucleotides, the CDR3 is TGTGCCAGCAGCCCTAGACAGGGCTCACCCCTCCACTTT.

The CDR3 DNA is TGTGCCAGCAGCGTACCGGGGCCCCAAGAGACCCAGTACTTC. Protein: CASSVPGPQETQYF. This chain links TRBV9 with TRBJ2-5; D may correspond to TRBD1 or TRBD2 (5 bases each). Trimming took off 1 base at V and 1 base at J, with 8 bases between the two ends. Germline CDR1 is SGDLS and CDR2 is YYNGEE. CDR3 length: 14 amino acids.

V gene TRBV3-1 (or the pseudogene TRBV3-2) combines with J gene TRBJ1-2; 8 bases match TRBD1. Germline-derived CDR1 and CDR2 are LGHDT and YNNKEL (reference sequence). The CDR3 runs 15 residues. V was clipped by 3 bases and J by 5 bases; unmatched bases: 8. Here the CDR3 DNA reads TGTGCCAGCAGCCATGGGACAGGCCCAGCTTATGGCTACACCTTC. It translates to CASSHGTGPAYGYTF.

This chain uses TRBV2 with TRBJ2-1; 10 bases fit TRBD1. In germline, CDR1 is SNHLY, CDR2 FYNNEI. The CDR3 extends over 15 amino acids. Trimming took 6 bases from V and 7 from J; bases not matched to a gene: 9. The CDR3 spells CASRTGQGQWNEQFF. The CDR3 DNA reads as TGTGCCAGCAGGACGGGACAGGGGCAATGGAATGAGCAGTTCTTC.

V is TRBV11-3 and J is TRBJ2-1; the D is unclear. V was trimmed by 4 bases and J by 10 bases, leaving 11 bases between them. The CDR3 sequence is 12 residues long. Germline V gene data show CDR1 as SGHNT and CDR2 as YENEEA. CDR3 sequence reads: CASSSNRQEQFF. The CDR3 nucleotides read TGTGCCAGCAGCTCCAATCGGCAGGAGCAGTTCTTC.

The chain links TRBV19 to TRBJ1-6, with D maybe TRBD1 (5 bases). The CDR3 is 15 amino acids. Trimming pared 3 bases from V and 6 bases from J, leaving 12 bases between. Looked up from germline, CDR1 is LNHDA and CDR2 is SQIVND (reference sequence). The CDR3 coding sequence is TGTGCCAGTAGTATGGGTTACGGGGGTAATTCACCCCTCCACTTT. It codes for CASSMGYGGNSPLHF.

The J gene is TRBJ1-2, the V gene TRBV7-2, with D unresolved. Germline V gene data show CDR1 as SGHTA and CDR2 as FQGNSA. V shed 5 bases and J shed 5 bases, with 9 bases lying between them. The CDR3 is made up of 12 amino acids. The CDR3 sequence is CASSERLYGYTF. In DNA form, the CDR3 reads TGTGCCAGCAGCGAACGACTTTATGGCTACACCTTC.

This clone was seen a single time. This chain links TRBV11-3 with TRBJ2-3; TRBD2 matches 11 bases. The V gene's germline CDR1 is SGHNT and CDR2 YENEEA. V was pared by 3 bases and J by 9 bases, with 2 bases of the junction left unmatched. The CDR3 has 13 residues. CDR3 in amino acids: CASSFTSGGTQYF. CDR3 nucleotide sequence: TGTGCCAGCAGCTTTACTAGCGGGGGAACGCAGTATTTT.